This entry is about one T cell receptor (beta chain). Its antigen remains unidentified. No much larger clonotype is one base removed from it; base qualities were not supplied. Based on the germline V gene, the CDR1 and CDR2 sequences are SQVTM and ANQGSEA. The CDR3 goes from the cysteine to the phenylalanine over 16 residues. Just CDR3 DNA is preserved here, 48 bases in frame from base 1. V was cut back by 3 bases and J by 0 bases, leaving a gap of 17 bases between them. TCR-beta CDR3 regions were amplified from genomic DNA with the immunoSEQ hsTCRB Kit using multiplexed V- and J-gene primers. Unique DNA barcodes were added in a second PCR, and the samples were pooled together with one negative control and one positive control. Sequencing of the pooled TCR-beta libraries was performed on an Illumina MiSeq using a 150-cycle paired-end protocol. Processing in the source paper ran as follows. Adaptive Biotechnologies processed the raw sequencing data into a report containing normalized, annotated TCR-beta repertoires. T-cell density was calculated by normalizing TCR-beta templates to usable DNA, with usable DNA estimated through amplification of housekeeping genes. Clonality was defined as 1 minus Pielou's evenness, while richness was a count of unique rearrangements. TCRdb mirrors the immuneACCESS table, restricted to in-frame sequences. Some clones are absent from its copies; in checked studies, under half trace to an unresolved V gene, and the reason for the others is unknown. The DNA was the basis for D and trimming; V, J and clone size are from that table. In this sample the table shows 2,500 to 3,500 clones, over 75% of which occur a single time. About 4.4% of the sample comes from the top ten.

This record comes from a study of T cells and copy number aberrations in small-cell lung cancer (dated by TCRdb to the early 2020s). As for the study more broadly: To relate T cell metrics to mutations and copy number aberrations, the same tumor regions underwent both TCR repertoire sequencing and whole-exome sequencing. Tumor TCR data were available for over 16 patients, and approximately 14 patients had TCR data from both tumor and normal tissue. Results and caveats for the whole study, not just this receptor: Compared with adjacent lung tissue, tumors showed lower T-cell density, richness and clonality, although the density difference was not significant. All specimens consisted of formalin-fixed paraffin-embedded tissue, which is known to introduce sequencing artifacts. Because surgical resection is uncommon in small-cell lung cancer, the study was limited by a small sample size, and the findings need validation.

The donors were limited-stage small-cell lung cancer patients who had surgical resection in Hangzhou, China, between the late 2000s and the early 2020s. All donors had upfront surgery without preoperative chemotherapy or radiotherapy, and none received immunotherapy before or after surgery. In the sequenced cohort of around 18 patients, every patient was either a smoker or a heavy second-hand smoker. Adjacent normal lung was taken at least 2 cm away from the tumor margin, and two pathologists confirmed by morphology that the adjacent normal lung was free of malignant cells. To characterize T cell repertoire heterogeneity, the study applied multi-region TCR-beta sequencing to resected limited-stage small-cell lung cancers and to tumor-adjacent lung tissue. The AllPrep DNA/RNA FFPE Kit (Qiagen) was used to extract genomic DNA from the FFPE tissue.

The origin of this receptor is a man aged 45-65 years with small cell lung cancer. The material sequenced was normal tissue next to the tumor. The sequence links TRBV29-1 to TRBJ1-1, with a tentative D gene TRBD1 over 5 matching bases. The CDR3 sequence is CSVDRDGRLMNTEAFF. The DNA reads TGCAGCGTTGACCGGGACGGACGACTTATGAACACTGAAGCTTTCTTT.